A single sample is the source of the 24 T cell receptor beta chains below, sequenced in a study of CD8 T cells in Susac syndrome (dated by TCRdb to about 2019). The library was generated by the immunoSEQ multiplex PCR assay. RNA was extracted using the RNeasy kit, and about 0.45 to 1 ug of the RNA was reverse transcribed with random hexamers. The public reads were reprocessed in TCRdb via fastp at Q25 and MiXCR, keeping in-frame beta chains. CDR3 protein duplicates are merged, each entry listing the most common genes and DNA. Within this sample are approximately 150,000 distinct CDR3 sequences, with around 75% of them counted one time only. The biggest ten clones account for around 0.49% of the sample. The sequenced sample consisted of CD8+ T cells from PBMCs. These receptors originate from a human donor with multiple sclerosis.

In its sample, this clonotype was seen once. The rearrangement uses TRBV9 and TRBJ1-4, with a tentative D call TRBD1 (6 bases). The CDR3 length is 14 residues. Germline values: CDR1 SGDLS, CDR2 YYNGEE. V gave up 7 bases and J gave up 7 bases, with 17 bases separating them. The CDR3: CASSDGGLGEKLFF. Written as DNA, the CDR3 is TGTGCCAGCTCTGATGGGGGGCTCGGTGAAAAACTGTTTTTT.

The rearrangement joins TRBV4-1 to TRBJ1-4; D ambiguous. The CDR3 has 15 residues. With 1 base removed from V and 7 bases from J, the gap between germline ends came to 13 bases. CDR1 MGHRA and CDR2 YSYEKL come from the germline V gene. The CDR3 loop reads CASSQVRVDGEKLFF. The CDR3 DNA is TGCGCCAGCAGCCAAGTTCGGGTCGACGGTGAAAAACTGTTTTTT.

The CDR3 DNA sequence: TGTGCCAGCACGGACCTAGCGGGGGGGCTGGATACGCAGTATTTT. Its protein product is CASTDLAGGLDTQYF. The chain links TRBV2 to TRBJ2-3; 12 nucleotides align to TRBD2. The CDR3 extends over 15 amino acids. V shed 7 bases, J shed 6 bases, and the junction held 8 bases outside the gene matches. Germline CDR1 reads SNHLY; CDR2 reads FYNNEI.

This clonotype was counted a single time. The CDR3 coding sequence is TGTGCCAGCAGTTTCAGGACACTGGGGAATGAGCAGTTCTTC. Residues: CASSFRTLGNEQFF. V and J are TRBV12-3 or TRBV12-4 and TRBJ2-1, with D perhaps matching TRBD1 (5 bases). The CDR3 spans 14 residues. The germline V and J ends were trimmed by 3 bases and 7 bases, with 13 bases remaining between them.

V and J are TRBV19 and TRBJ2-1, with 8 bases matching TRBD2. Germline V gives CDR1 LNHDA, CDR2 SQIVND (reference sequence). V shed 7 bases and J 0 bases; nucleotides not matched to a gene: 2. The CDR3 runs 14 residues. CDR3 DNA sequence: TGTGCCAGTAAAGCGGGAGCCTCCTACAATGAGCAGTTCTTC. Translating gives CASKAGASYNEQFF.

The CDR3 sequence: CASRNSGRWDEQFF. The DNA of the CDR3 is TGTGCCAGCAGAAATAGCGGGAGATGGGATGAGCAGTTCTTC. This chain joins TRBV12-3 or TRBV12-4 and TRBJ2-1; 9 bases match TRBD2. This CDR3 is 14 amino acids long. Germline trimming cut 6 bases from V and 8 bases from J; bases unmatched to any gene: 8.

The rearrangement uses TRBV27 and TRBJ1-3; 7 bases map to TRBD1. V was clipped by 7 bases and J by 0 bases; unmatched bases: 9. The CDR3 totals 16 residues. In germline, CDR1 is MNHEY, CDR2 SMNVEV (reference sequence). The CDR3 reads CASTLRGPSSGNTIYF. Written as DNA, the CDR3 is TGTGCCAGCACTCTAAGGGGGCCCAGCTCTGGAAACACCATATATTTT.

V usage is TRBV23-1 and J usage is TRBJ2-7, with a weak D call TRBD1 (5 bases). TRBV23-1 is flagged as an ORF with uncertain function. The CDR3 extends over 14 amino acids. Trimming pared 8 bases from V and 6 bases from J, leaving 20 bases between. CDR3 in DNA: TGCGCCAGCCCCCGCCTTTTGACAGCATTCGAGCAGTACTTC. This codes for CASPRLLTAFEQYF.

There are a few counts of this clonotype. V is TRBV2 and J is TRBJ2-7; D is unresolved. The CDR3 runs to 12 residues. V gave up 3 bases and J gave up 3 bases, with 6 bases separating them. Germline V gene sequence: CDR1 SNHLY, CDR2 FYNNEI. The CDR3 is CASSDGYYEQYF. The CDR3 DNA sequence: TGTGCCAGCAGTGACGGATACTACGAGCAGTACTTC.

This chain joins TRBV27 and TRBJ2-1; 10 bases map to TRBD2. CDR1 is MNHEY, CDR2 SMNVEV, per germline (reference sequence). After removal of 3 bases from V and 4 bases from J, the junction contained 6 bases not matched to a gene. The CDR3 has 16 residues. The CDR3 nucleotides are TGTGCCAGCAGTTTTGTAGGACTAGCGGAATACAATGAGCAGTTCTTC. Protein sequence: CASSFVGLAEYNEQFF.

In its sample, this clonotype was seen once. The J gene is TRBJ1-5, the V gene TRBV21-1. TRBV21-1 is given as a pseudogene. This CDR3 is built from 16 residues. The CDR3 DNA reads as TGTGCCAGCAGCAAAAGCCAGAAACCAGGATCTCAGCCCCAGCATTTT. This sequence encodes CASSKSQKPGSQPQHF.

The chain carries TRBV11-2 and TRBJ2-5; D gene unclear. V lost 5 bases, J lost 2 bases, and 9 bases lay in between. Germline CDR1 reads SGHAT; CDR2 reads FQNNGV. The CDR3 totals 13 residues. The chain's CDR3 is CASSSYTQETQYF. CDR3 nucleotide sequence: TGTGCCAGCAGCAGCTACACTCAAGAGACCCAGTACTTC.

The V and J genes are TRBV6-5 and TRBJ2-7; D is possibly TRBD2 (5 bases). Germline CDR1 and CDR2: MNHEY and SVGAGI. V lost 0 bases and J 0 bases, leaving 18 bases between the germline ends. The CDR3 covers 18 residues. CDR3: CASSYSRKAGPNSYEQYV. DNA for the CDR3: TGTGCCAGCAGTTACTCGAGAAAGGCGGGCCCGAACTCCTACGAGCAGTACGTC.

This rearrangement joins TRBV11-2 to TRBJ2-5; TRBD1 matches 9 bases. Trimming cost V 5 bases and J 5 bases; bases outside gene matches: 12. Looked up from germline, CDR1 is SGHAT and CDR2 is FQNNGV. This CDR3 region has 16 residues. CDR3 bases: TGTGCCAGCAGCCAGGGGTACAGGGGGCAGGATGAGACCCAGTACTTC. Encoded protein: CASSQGYRGQDETQYF.

This clonotype was observed a few times. This sequence joins TRBV11-2 and TRBJ2-1; 8 bases map to TRBD2. The ends lost 4 bases at V and 3 bases at J; junction bases unmatched: 5. Looked up from germline, CDR1 is SGHAT and CDR2 is FQNNGV. This CDR3 comprises 15 residues. CDR3 DNA sequence: TGTGCCAGCAGCTCATTCGGGGGGGGCTACAATGAGCAGTTCTTC. It encodes CASSSFGGGYNEQFF.

This clonotype was observed once. The V call is TRBV30, the J call TRBJ1-1, with D perhaps TRBD1 (6 bases). This CDR3 contains 11 residues. The germline gives CDR1 GTSNPN, CDR2 SVGIG (reference sequence). Trimming took off 4 bases at V and 4 bases at J, with 7 bases between the two ends. The CDR3 DNA reads as TGTGCCTGGAAAGGGGGCACTGAAGCTTTCTTT. Amino acid sequence: CAWKGGTEAFF.

This chain connects TRBV30 to TRBJ1-1; no reliable D call. The CDR3 is made up of 14 amino acids. Trimming pared 0 bases from V and 4 bases from J, leaving 12 bases between. Germline V CDR1 and CDR2: GTSNPN, SVGIG (reference sequence). The CDR3 is CAWSVIPRVTEAFF. CDR3 nucleotides: TGTGCCTGGAGTGTCATTCCCCGGGTCACTGAAGCTTTCTTT.

The rearrangement uses TRBV19 and TRBJ2-1; no clear D gene. Germline lookup yields CDR1 LNHDA and CDR2 SQIVND (reference sequence). V gave up 5 bases and J gave up 4 bases, with 6 bases separating them. The CDR3 loop spans 12 amino acids. The CDR3 region has the DNA TGTGCCAGTAGTGACTTTTACAATGAGCAGTTCTTC. Translating gives CASSDFYNEQFF. Together with reference TRBV19 and TRBJ2-1, the CDR3 gives the full variable domain: DGGITQSPKYLFRKEGQNVTLSCEQNLNHDAMYWYRQDPGQGLRLIYYSQIVNDFQKGDIAEGYSVSREKKESFPLTVTSAQKNPTAFYLCASSDFYNEQFFGPGTRLTVL.

This chain links TRBV6-1 with TRBJ2-1; D call uncertain. The CDR3 covers 18 residues. Trimming shortened V by 2 bases and J by 1 base, and 18 bases separated the two germline ends. The germline V gene has CDR1 MNHNS and CDR2 SASEGT. CDR3 DNA sequence: TGTGCCAGCAGTGAATGGGTGGCAACCCCGGCTTCCTACAATGAGCAGTTCTTC. This translates into CASSEWVATPASYNEQFF.

The chain has TRBV7-6 and TRBJ2-2; D perhaps matches TRBD2 (7 bases). The CDR3 length is 16 residues. Germline CDR1 and CDR2: SGHVS and FNYEAQ. V shed 4 bases and J shed 4 bases, with 16 bases lying between them. The CDR3: CASSSDGRGATGELFF. CDR3 DNA sequence: TGTGCCAGCAGCTCCGATGGGAGGGGGGCCACCGGGGAGCTGTTTTTT.

CDR3 bases: TGTGCCAGCAGCTTCGACAGAGCCTATGGCTACACCTTC. It codes for CASSFDRAYGYTF. The chain joins TRBV13 to TRBJ1-2, with D maybe TRBD1 (5 bases). The V gene lost 3 bases and the J gene lost 4 bases, with 9 bases spanning the gap. This CDR3 has 13 amino acids. Germline loops: CDR1 PRHDT, CDR2 FYEKMQ (reference sequence). The full variable domain, in which reference TRBV13 and TRBJ1-2 provide the parts outside the CDR3, is AAGVIQSPRHLIKEKRETATLKCYPIPRHDTVYWYQQGPGQDPQFLISFYEKMQSDKGSIPDRFSAQQFSDYHSELNMSSLELGDSALYFCASSFDRAYGYTFGSGTRLTVV.

This chain joins TRBV6-2 or TRBV6-3 and TRBJ2-3; D possibly corresponds to TRBD2 (6 bases). Deletions cut 2 bases from V and 2 bases from J, with 11 bases between. Per germline, CDR1 MNHEY and CDR2 SVGEGT. This CDR3 has 15 residues. The CDR3 DNA sequence: TGTGCCAGCAGTTACGTCGGCGGGGACACAGATACGCAGTATTTT. It yields the protein CASSYVGGDTDTQYF.

The rearrangement links TRBV6-1 to TRBJ1-1, with 11 bases matching TRBD1. Trimming removed 6 bases from V and 5 bases from J; junction bases left unmatched: 5. The CDR3 loop spans 14 amino acids. CDR1 MNHNS and CDR2 SASEGT come from the germline V gene. The CDR3 coding sequence is TGTGCCAGCAGACCCGGGACAGGGGGTACTGAAGCTTTCTTT. It yields the protein CASRPGTGGTEAFF.

The chain is built from TRBV5-5 and TRBJ1-3; TRBD1 is a possible D gene (5 bases). This CDR3 contains 15 residues. The germline gives CDR1 SGHKS, CDR2 YYEKEE (reference sequence). Trimming left V 3 bases short and J 1 base short, with 11 bases between. The CDR3 DNA follows: TGTGCCAGCAGCTGGGGGAAAGGGTCTGGAAACACCATATATTTT. Protein: CASSWGKGSGNTIYF.